These 32 T cell receptor beta chains share one sample of origin, sequenced in a study of T cell clones after liver transplantation. The method was immunoSEQ multiplex PCR; TCRdb's version includes in-frame clones alone and lacks a portion of them. The data show 85,000 to 130,000 clones, around 83% seen once. The source was CD4+ T cells from blood, collected before liver transplant. The receptor set was obtained from a human donor who received a liver transplant.

This chain links TRBV11-2 with TRBJ2-1, with D possibly called TRBD1 or TRBD2 (5 bases each). V was clipped by 5 bases and J by 9 bases, with 17 bases between them. CDR1 SGHAT and CDR2 FQNNGV come from the germline V gene. The CDR3 consists of 14 residues. The CDR3 spells CASSRRQGGSEQFF. Written as DNA, the CDR3 is TGTGCCAGCAGCCGACGGCAGGGTGGGAGTGAGCAGTTCTTC.

The genes are TRBV30 and TRBJ2-7; the D gene is possibly TRBD2 (6 bases). CDR1 and CDR2 (germline): GTSNPN, SVGIG (reference sequence). V was cut by 4 bases and J by 1 base, with 14 bases left in between. The CDR3 extends over 14 amino acids. The CDR3 DNA reads TGTGCCTGGATTCTGGACCGGGGGTCCTACGAGCAGTACTTC. Translating gives CAWILDRGSYEQYF.

V and J are TRBV30 and TRBJ2-2, with a tentative D call TRBD2 (6 bases). This CDR3 spans 14 amino acids. In germline, CDR1 is GTSNPN, CDR2 SVGIG (reference sequence). V lost 6 bases and J 4 bases, leaving 15 bases between the germline ends. The CDR3 is CACPIRESTGELFF. The CDR3 DNA is TGTGCCTGTCCTATCCGGGAGAGCACCGGGGAGCTGTTTTTT.

The chain links TRBV4-1 to TRBJ2-5; the D gene is possibly TRBD1 (5 bases). Trimming stripped 2 bases from V and 5 bases from J, with 15 bases between. CDR3 length: 15 amino acids. Germline CDR1 MGHRA, CDR2 YSYEKL. In DNA form, the CDR3 reads TGCGCCAGCAGCCAAATGTGGGGCTTCAGGGAGACCCAGTACTTC. Its protein product is CASSQMWGFRETQYF.

This chain joins TRBV7-3 and TRBJ2-5; D may be TRBD1 (6 bases). From germline, CDR1 is SGHTA and CDR2 FQGTGA. This CDR3 contains 16 residues. V lost 5 bases, J lost 2 bases, and 18 bases lay in between. The CDR3 region is CASSPQRGSGQETQYF. For the CDR3, the DNA is TGTGCCAGCAGCCCACAGAGGGGGAGTGGGCAAGAGACCCAGTACTTC.

The CDR3 sequence: CASVRGTAYEQYF. The CDR3 nucleotides are TGTGCCTCCGTACGTGGGACAGCCTACGAGCAGTACTTC. The chain uses TRBV11-2 and TRBJ2-7, with 7 bases aligning to TRBD1. The CDR3 sequence is 13 residues long. Germline CDR1 SGHAT, CDR2 FQNNGV. Trimming took 11 bases from V and 2 from J; bases not matched to a gene: 9.

The V call is TRBV19, the J call TRBJ1-1, with D possibly matching TRBD1 (5 bases). The germline CDR1 and CDR2 sequences are LNHDA and SQIVND (reference sequence). The length of the CDR3 is 16 residues. Trimming removed 4 bases at V and 1 base at J, with 16 bases between. Written as DNA, the CDR3 is TGTGCCAGTAGTACCCCGTTTGGGGCAAGGAACACTGAAGCTTTCTTT. Encoded protein: CASSTPFGARNTEAFF. The full variable domain, its missing parts supplied by reference TRBV19 and TRBJ1-1, is DGGITQSPKYLFRKEGQNVTLSCEQNLNHDAMYWYRQDPGQGLRLIYYSQIVNDFQKGDIAEGYSVSREKKESFPLTVTSAQKNPTAFYLCASSTPFGARNTEAFFGQGTRLTVV.

The chain couples TRBV5-1 to TRBJ2-7; TRBD2 matches 9 bases. The CDR3 spans 15 residues. Unmatched junction bases numbered 7, after V lost 0 bases and J lost 6 bases. Looked up from germline, CDR1 is SGHRS and CDR2 is YFSETQ. CDR3 amino acids: CASSLGAGGPGEQYF. The CDR3 nucleotides are TGCGCCAGCAGCTTGGGTGCGGGGGGGCCCGGCGAGCAGTACTTC.

This rearrangement joins TRBV2 to TRBJ1-2; D gene ambiguous. CDR3 length: 17 residues. Trimming pared 6 bases from V and 6 bases from J, leaving 26 bases between. Germline loops: CDR1 SNHLY, CDR2 FYNNEI. CDR3 residues: CASSALEGPRVKDGYTF. The CDR3 coding sequence is TGTGCCAGCAGCGCCCTCGAGGGCCCCCGTGTAAAGGATGGCTACACCTTC.

V usage is TRBV5-1 and J usage is TRBJ1-2; weak D call: TRBD1 (5 bases). CDR3 length: 12 residues. Germline CDR1 reads SGHRS; CDR2 reads YFSETQ. Trimming cost V 1 base and J 6 bases, with 7 bases left between them. The CDR3 sequence: CASSLNRNGYTF. The CDR3 DNA reads TGCGCCAGCAGCTTGAACAGGAATGGCTACACCTTC.

V usage is TRBV4-1 and J usage is TRBJ2-2; D is unresolved. Germline V lookup: CDR1 MGHRA, CDR2 YSYEKL. The CDR3 loop spans 17 amino acids. With 1 base removed from V and 0 bases from J, the gap between germline ends came to 12 bases. The CDR3 region has the DNA TGCGCCAGCAGCCAAGTCCTGGCTCCGACGAACACCGGGGAGCTGTTTTTT. Its protein product is CASSQVLAPTNTGELFF.

The chain couples TRBV28 to TRBJ2-5; D uncertain. The CDR3 totals 15 residues. V dropped 4 bases and J dropped 6 bases, with 18 bases sitting between them. The germline CDR1 and CDR2 sequences are MDHEN and SYDVKM. In DNA form, the CDR3 reads TGTGCCAGCAGTTCCCCACGTTGGGTGAGACAGACCCAGTACTTC. Its translation is CASSSPRWVRQTQYF.

The count of this clone is one. V usage is TRBV15 and J usage is TRBJ2-1; tentatively, D is TRBD1 (6 bases). Trimming removed 3 bases from V and 8 bases from J, with 20 bases in between. The CDR3 loop spans 16 amino acids. The germline gives CDR1 LNHNV, CDR2 YYDKDF (reference sequence). The CDR3 DNA reads TGTGCCACCAGCAGGGAACCTGACAGGAGAGGCGATGAGCAGTTCTTC. This gives the protein CATSREPDRRGDEQFF.

V gene TRBV27 combines with J gene TRBJ1-1; D ambiguous. The CDR3 covers 14 residues. Trimming took 6 bases from V and 1 from J, leaving 12 bases between them. Germline CDR1 reads MNHEY; CDR2 reads SMNVEV (reference sequence). CDR3 DNA sequence: TGTGCCAGCAGCCGATGGACGGGGAACACTGAAGCTTTCTTT. Translation gives CASSRWTGNTEAFF.

The chain uses TRBV7-2 and TRBJ1-1; tentatively, D is TRBD1 (6 bases). Trimming removed 1 base at V and 5 bases at J, with 11 bases between. Looked up from germline, CDR1 is SGHTA and CDR2 is FQGNSA. The CDR3 totals 14 residues. Here the CDR3 DNA reads TGTGCCAGCAGCTTAGGGGGGGCGTGGACTGAAGCTTTCTTT. Translation gives CASSLGGAWTEAFF.

V and J are TRBV4-3 and TRBJ1-4, with 7 nucleotides matching TRBD1. This CDR3 has 15 residues. With 4 bases clipped from V and 4 bases from J, the junction kept 6 bases outside the gene matches. Germline V gives CDR1 LGHNA, CDR2 YSLEER. CDR3 sequence: CASSRGDSDNEKLFF. The CDR3 DNA reads as TGCGCCAGCAGCCGGGGGGACAGCGATAATGAAAAACTGTTTTTT.

V is TRBV9 and J is TRBJ2-1; D not resolved. There are 15 residues in the CDR3. Trimming removed 6 bases from V and 0 bases from J, with 13 bases in between. Germline values: CDR1 SGDLS, CDR2 YYNGEE. This CDR3 reads CASTLGSASYNEQFF. DNA for the CDR3: TGTGCCAGCACCTTAGGTTCAGCCTCCTACAATGAGCAGTTCTTC.

J is TRBJ1-6 and V is TRBV5-4; 9 bases line up with TRBD1. The CDR3 loop spans 15 amino acids. Trimming cost V 5 bases and J 6 bases; bases outside gene matches: 6. Germline V gene lookup returns CDR1 SGHNT and CDR2 YYREEE (reference sequence). CDR3 residues: CASRSGTGSNSPLHF. DNA for the CDR3: TGTGCCAGCAGATCCGGGACAGGGAGTAATTCACCCCTCCACTTT.

This chain connects TRBV11-2 to TRBJ2-3, with 9 nucleotides matching TRBD2. CDR3 length: 19 amino acids. From germline, CDR1 is SGHAT and CDR2 FQNNGV. The V gene end was trimmed by 1 base and the J gene end by 3 bases; junction bases not matched to a gene: 14. CDR3 residues: CASSLVTSGRSFLTDTQYF. DNA of the CDR3: TGTGCCAGCAGCTTAGTGACTAGCGGTCGATCGTTTCTGACAGATACGCAGTATTTT.

V gene TRBV29-1 combines with J gene TRBJ1-2; 8 bases agree with TRBD1. J was trimmed by 8 bases and V by 3 bases; bases with no gene match: 11. The CDR3 runs 14 residues. Germline V lookup: CDR1 SQVTM, CDR2 ANQGSEA. CDR3: CSVDPTGGESGYTF. The CDR3, as DNA: TGCAGCGTTGACCCCACAGGGGGAGAAAGCGGCTACACCTTC.

The chain has TRBV7-3 and TRBJ2-2, with 9 bases matching TRBD2. The CDR3 has 16 amino acids. Looked up from germline, CDR1 is SGHTA and CDR2 is FQGTGA. The V and J ends lost 5 bases and 5 bases, in that order; junction bases with no gene match: 9. This chain's CDR3 is CASSPPGLASTGELFF. CDR3 nucleotides: TGTGCCAGCAGCCCCCCGGGACTAGCATCGACCGGGGAGCTGTTTTTT.

The genes are TRBV7-2 and TRBJ1-2; TRBD1 matches 9 bases. With 2 bases clipped from V and 7 bases from J, the junction kept 5 bases outside the gene matches. This CDR3 has 14 residues. The germline gives CDR1 SGHTA, CDR2 FQGNSA. In DNA, the CDR3 is TGTGCCAGCAGCTTAATAGGACAGGGGTCTGGCTACACCTTC. Protein: CASSLIGQGSGYTF.

This chain connects TRBV28 to TRBJ2-7, with a weak D call TRBD1 (6 bases). This CDR3 contains 12 residues. Germline V gives CDR1 MDHEN, CDR2 SYDVKM. V lost 6 bases to trimming and J lost 4 bases, with 10 bases between them. CDR3 sequence: CASSTGLYEQYF. The DNA of the CDR3 is TGTGCCAGCAGCACAGGGCTTTACGAGCAGTACTTC.

This chain uses TRBV2 with TRBJ1-5, with a possible D match to TRBD1 (5 bases). Germline loops: CDR1 SNHLY, CDR2 FYNNEI. The CDR3 runs to 15 residues. V lost 6 bases and J lost 6, with 18 bases in between. CDR3 residues: CASSLQVIRAQPQHF. In DNA, the CDR3 is TGTGCCAGCAGCCTACAGGTGATCAGGGCTCAGCCCCAGCATTTT. Full variable domain (outside the CDR3, taken from reference TRBV2 and TRBJ1-5): EPEVTQTPSHQVTQMGQEVILRCVPISNHLYFYWYRQILGQKVEFLVSFYNNEISEKSEIFDDQFSVERPDGSNFTLKIRSTKLEDSAMYFCASSLQVIRAQPQHFGDGTRLSIL.

The rearrangement links TRBV11-2 to TRBJ1-4; TRBD1 aligns across 8 bases. J gave up 7 bases and V 0 bases, and 1 base lay outside the gene matches. The germline V gene encodes CDR1 SGHAT and CDR2 FQNNGV. The CDR3 has 14 amino acids. CDR3 sequence reads: CASSLDGTGEKLFF. The CDR3 nucleotides are TGTGCCAGCAGCTTAGATGGGACAGGTGAAAAACTGTTTTTT.

The chain links TRBV5-1 to TRBJ2-1, with unresolved D. In germline, CDR1 is SGHRS, CDR2 YFSETQ. The CDR3 covers 18 residues. The V end lost 1 base, the J end lost 1 base, and 18 bases lay between the germline ends. CDR3 loop: CASSLTLTEPRSYNEQFF. The CDR3, as DNA: TGCGCCAGCAGCTTGACCCTGACCGAACCTAGATCCTACAATGAGCAGTTCTTC.

V gene TRBV11-2 combines with J gene TRBJ2-3; TRBD1 is a possible D gene (6 bases). CDR1 and CDR2 from the germline V gene are SGHAT and FQNNGV. The CDR3 runs 15 residues. Trimming pared 4 bases from V and 2 bases from J, leaving 13 bases between. The CDR3 DNA is TGTGCCAGCAGCTCTCCGGGACACACCACAGATACGCAGTATTTT. This sequence encodes CASSSPGHTTDTQYF.

In its sample, this clone was seen once. V usage is TRBV14 and J usage is TRBJ1-4; the match to TRBD1 covers 8 bases. With V trimmed by 4 bases and J by 8 bases, 9 bases remained unmatched. The germline V gene has CDR1 SGHDN and CDR2 FVKESK. CDR3 length: 15 amino acids. The CDR3 DNA sequence: TGTGCCAGCAGCCTCCTCGGGACAGGAAGGGAAAAACTGTTTTTT. This encodes CASSLLGTGREKLFF.

The chain couples TRBV28 to TRBJ2-7; 8 bases are shared with TRBD1. V was pared by 7 bases and J by 4 bases, with 9 bases of the junction left unmatched. CDR1 is MDHEN and CDR2 is SYDVKM in the germline V gene. The CDR3 spans 14 residues. Written as DNA, the CDR3 is TGTGCCAGCACCCCCGGGACAGGCCGATACGAGCAGTACTTC. Translated, it gives CASTPGTGRYEQYF.

V and J are TRBV7-2 and TRBJ1-1, with TRBD1 as a possible D gene (5 bases). The CDR3 spans 14 residues. The V gene lost 1 base and the J gene lost 4 bases, with 10 bases spanning the gap. Per the germline V gene, CDR1 is SGHTA and CDR2 is FQGNSA. The CDR3 is CASSLVNGGTEAFF. DNA for the CDR3: TGTGCCAGCAGCTTAGTTAACGGGGGCACTGAAGCTTTCTTT.

The sample holds one count of this clone. This rearrangement joins TRBV6-1 to TRBJ1-5, with D perhaps TRBD1 (6 bases). Germline loops: CDR1 MNHNS, CDR2 SASEGT. Trimming left V 6 bases short and J 4 bases short, with 13 bases between. This CDR3 comprises 14 residues. The CDR3 sequence: CASSHRESNQPQHF. CDR3 sequence (DNA): TGTGCCAGCAGCCACAGGGAATCAAATCAGCCCCAGCATTTT.

The chain carries TRBV5-1 and TRBJ2-3; possibly TRBD2 for D (6 bases). V shed 0 bases and J shed 5 bases, with 13 bases lying between them. CDR1 is SGHRS, CDR2 YFSETQ, per germline. This CDR3 has 15 residues. This chain's CDR3 is CASSLAPSEKDTQYF. In nucleotides, the CDR3 is TGCGCCAGCAGCTTGGCACCTAGCGAGAAAGATACGCAGTATTTT. The full variable domain, with the rest looked up from reference TRBV5-1 and TRBJ2-3, is KAGVTQTPRYLIKTRGQQVTLSCSPISGHRSVSWYQQTPGQGLQFLFEYFSETQRNKGNFPGRFSGRQFSNSRSEMNVSTLELGDSALYLCASSLAPSEKDTQYFGPGTRLTVL.